These 17 T cell receptor beta chains share one sample of origin, sequenced in a study of T cell changes during pregnancy in multiple sclerosis. Method: immunoSEQ multiplex PCR; TCRdb's copy keeps in-frame clones and lacks some. The profile shows roughly 57,000 clones, around 94% of them singletons. This sample comprised CD8+ T cells from peripheral blood mononuclear cells, obtained after pregnancy. The source of these receptors is a female donor with multiple sclerosis, enrolled in a pregnancy study.

This chain links TRBV5-6 with TRBJ2-1, with D possibly TRBD1 on 6 matching bases. The CDR3 is made up of 15 amino acids. V was trimmed by 4 bases and J by 4 bases, leaving 15 bases between them. Looked up from germline, CDR1 is SGHDT and CDR2 is YYEEEE. CDR3 sequence (DNA): TGTGCCAGCAGCACAGCCGGGACACCGTACAATGAGCAGTTCTTC. Translating it yields CASSTAGTPYNEQFF.

V and J are TRBV10-2 and TRBJ2-4; perhaps TRBD1 as D (5 bases). V lost 2 bases to trimming and J lost 6 bases, with 14 bases between them. The germline CDR1 and CDR2 sequences are WSHSY and SAAADI. This CDR3 has 15 residues. The CDR3 bases are TGCGCCAGCAGTGAGCTTGCAGGGCGGAGAAACATTCAGTACTTC. It encodes CASSELAGRRNIQYF.

The chain carries TRBV19 and TRBJ1-1; D is possibly TRBD1 (5 bases). This CDR3 comprises 12 residues. Trimming took 9 bases from V and 10 from J, leaving 18 bases between them. Germline lookup yields CDR1 LNHDA and CDR2 SQIVND (reference sequence). For the CDR3, the DNA is TGTGCCAGCGGGGGTGGAGGGGCGGGAGCTTTCTTT. This sequence encodes CASGGGGAGAFF.

The chain links TRBV27 to TRBJ1-4; 10 nucleotides align to TRBD1. The CDR3 loop spans 16 amino acids. The germline V gene encodes CDR1 MNHEY and CDR2 SMNVEV (reference sequence). The V gene end was trimmed by 5 bases and the J gene end by 6 bases; junction bases not matched to a gene: 9. The CDR3 here is CASSARTGGLDEKLFF. CDR3 nucleotides: TGTGCCAGCAGTGCTCGGACAGGGGGACTAGATGAAAAACTGTTTTTT. Combining the CDR3 with reference TRBV27 and TRBJ1-4 gives the whole variable domain EAQVTQNPRYLITVTGKKLTVTCSQNMNHEYMSWYRQDPGLGLRQIYYSMNVEVTDKGDVPEGYKVSRKEKRNFPLILESPSPNQTSLYFCASSARTGGLDEKLFFGSGTQLSVL.

This clone was found once. The rearrangement joins TRBV5-1 to TRBJ1-6; maybe TRBD1 (5 bases). Trimming took off 2 bases at V and 8 bases at J, with 14 bases between the two ends. CDR3 length: 15 amino acids. Germline CDR1 SGHRS, CDR2 YFSETQ. CDR3 protein: CASSFLGPGDSPLHF. Written as DNA, the CDR3 is TGCGCCAGCAGCTTCCTGGGGCCTGGGGATTCACCCCTCCACTTT.

The chain uses TRBV11-2 and TRBJ2-1, with 8 bases lining up with TRBD2. V lost 5 bases, J lost 9 bases, and 12 bases stayed unmatched. The CDR3 is made up of 15 amino acids. The germline gives CDR1 SGHAT, CDR2 FQNNGV. Here the CDR3 DNA reads TGTGCCAGCAGCCCTCTCCCACGGGAGGGCCGTGAGCAGTTCTTC. Its translation: CASSPLPREGREQFF.

The rearrangement links TRBV2 to TRBJ2-1, with TRBD1 matching 9 bases. Per the germline V gene, CDR1 is SNHLY and CDR2 is FYNNEI. The CDR3 is 14 amino acids. The V segment lost 8 bases and the J segment 1 base; nucleotides outside the gene matches: 3. This chain's CDR3 is CASWDRVSYNEQFF. CDR3 coding DNA: TGTGCCAGCTGGGACAGGGTATCCTACAATGAGCAGTTCTTC.

The chain employs TRBV19 and TRBJ1-3; 9 bases are a match to TRBD1. This CDR3 is 15 amino acids long. J lost 1 base, V lost 5 bases, and 3 bases had no gene match. Per germline, CDR1 LNHDA and CDR2 SQIVND (reference sequence). The CDR3 reads CASSPGTGSGNTIYF. DNA of the CDR3: TGTGCCAGTAGTCCCGGGACAGGGTCTGGAAACACCATATATTTT.

This chain joins TRBV10-1 and TRBJ2-1, with 7 bases identical to TRBD2. The germline V gene encodes CDR1 WNHNN and CDR2 SYGVQD (reference sequence). J gave up 1 base and V 3 bases, and 3 bases lay outside the gene matches. The CDR3 consists of 15 residues. The CDR3 loop is CASSEASGSYNEQFF. In DNA, the CDR3 is TGCGCCAGCAGTGAAGCTAGCGGATCCTACAATGAGCAGTTCTTC.

The CDR3 coding sequence is TGTGCCAGCAGTGCCACAGTCGACAGGGGGCTATCGGAAGCTTTCTTT. Protein sequence: CASSATVDRGLSEAFF. This chain links TRBV6-1 with TRBJ1-1; 10 bases fit TRBD1. The CDR3 runs to 16 residues. Germline CDR1 MNHNS, CDR2 SASEGT. Trimming cost V 4 bases and J 8 bases; bases outside gene matches: 13.

This chain links TRBV9 with TRBJ2-1; D is possibly TRBD1 (5 bases). V was shortened by 4 bases and J by 6 bases, with 11 bases between the two germline ends. The CDR3 length is 13 residues. Germline-derived CDR1 and CDR2 are SGDLS and YYNGEE. The CDR3: CASSSSRGNEQFF. The CDR3 region has the DNA TGTGCCAGCAGCTCTTCAAGGGGCAATGAGCAGTTCTTC. Filled out from reference TRBV9 and TRBJ2-1, the complete variable domain reads DSGVTQTPKHLITATGQRVTLRCSPRSGDLSVYWYQQSLDQGLQFLIQYYNGEERAKGNILERFSAQQFPDLHSELNLSSLELGDSALYFCASSSSRGNEQFFGPGTRLTVL.

V and J are TRBV30 and TRBJ1-5, with 7 bases fitting TRBD1. The germline gives CDR1 GTSNPN, CDR2 SVGIG (reference sequence). The CDR3 is 15 amino acids. V lost 3 bases and J lost 4; bases outside the gene matches: 9. CDR3 nucleotide sequence: TGTGCCTGGAGCGGGAGGGGGCAGGGTAATCAGCCCCAGCATTTT. Amino acid sequence: CAWSGRGQGNQPQHF.

This chain joins TRBV4-1 and TRBJ2-5, with TRBD2 matching 8 bases. Losses at the gene ends were 0 bases for V and 3 bases for J; bases not matched to a gene: 6. CDR3 length equals 16 residues. The germline V gene has CDR1 MGHRA and CDR2 YSYEKL. The CDR3 region is CASSQEVRLAKETQYF. The CDR3 DNA reads TGCGCCAGCAGCCAAGAGGTCCGACTAGCGAAAGAGACCCAGTACTTC.

This clone appeared once. The V call is TRBV4-1, the J call TRBJ1-3; tentatively, D is TRBD1 (5 bases). Looked up from germline, CDR1 is MGHRA and CDR2 is YSYEKL. V was pared by 4 bases and J by 1 base, with 11 bases between. The CDR3 runs 15 residues. The chain's CDR3 is CASSPSDRSGNTIYF. The DNA of the CDR3 is TGCGCCAGCAGCCCGTCCGACAGATCTGGAAACACCATATATTTT.

The CDR3: CASSSYQGASGELFF. For the CDR3, the DNA is TGTGCCAGCAGCTCCTACCAGGGGGCCTCCGGGGAGCTGTTTTTT. V usage is TRBV7-9 and J usage is TRBJ2-2; 8 nucleotides align to TRBD1. V lost 4 bases to trimming and J lost 6 bases; unmatched junction nucleotides: 7. The CDR3 is 15 residues long. The V gene's germline CDR1 is SEHNR and CDR2 FQNEAQ (reference sequence).

CDR3 nucleotide sequence: TGTGCCAGCAGTTACCAGGGAATCCAAGAGACCCAGTACTTC. Residues: CASSYQGIQETQYF. The chain has TRBV27 and TRBJ2-5; D might be TRBD1 (5 bases). With 4 bases removed from V and 1 base from J, the gap between germline ends came to 10 bases. Germline V gene lookup returns CDR1 MNHEY and CDR2 SMNVEV (reference sequence). The CDR3 is made up of 14 amino acids.

This sequence joins TRBV4-1 and TRBJ1-5, with 9 bases fitting TRBD1. Germline trimming cut 0 bases from V and 4 bases from J; bases unmatched to any gene: 4. CDR1 and CDR2 (germline): MGHRA, YSYEKL. This CDR3 is 16 amino acids long. The CDR3 sequence: CASSQEIGQGNQPQHF. CDR3 nucleotide sequence: TGCGCCAGCAGCCAAGAGATCGGACAGGGGAATCAGCCCCAGCATTTT.